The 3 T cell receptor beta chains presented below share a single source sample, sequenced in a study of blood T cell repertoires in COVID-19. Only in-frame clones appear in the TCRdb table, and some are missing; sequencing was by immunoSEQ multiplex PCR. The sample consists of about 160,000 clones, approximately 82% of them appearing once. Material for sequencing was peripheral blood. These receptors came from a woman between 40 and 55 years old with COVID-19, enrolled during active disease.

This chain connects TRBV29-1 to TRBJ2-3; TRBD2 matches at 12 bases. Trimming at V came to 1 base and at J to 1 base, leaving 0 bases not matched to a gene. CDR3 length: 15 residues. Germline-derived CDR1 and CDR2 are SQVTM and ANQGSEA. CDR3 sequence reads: CSVEGLAGGTDTQYF. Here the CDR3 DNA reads TGCAGCGTTGAAGGACTAGCGGGGGGCACAGATACGCAGTATTTT.

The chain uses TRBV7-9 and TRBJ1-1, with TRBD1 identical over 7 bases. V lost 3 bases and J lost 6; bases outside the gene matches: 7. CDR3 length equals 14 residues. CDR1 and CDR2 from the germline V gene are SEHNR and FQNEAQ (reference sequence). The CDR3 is CASSLPTGTAEAFF. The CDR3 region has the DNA TGTGCCAGCAGCTTGCCCACCGGGACAGCTGAAGCTTTCTTT. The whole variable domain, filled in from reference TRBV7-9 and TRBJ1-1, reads DTGVSQNPRHKITKRGQNVTFRCDPISEHNRLYWYRQTLGQGPEFLTYFQNEAQLEKSRLLSDRFSAERPKGSFSTLEIQRTEQGDSAMYLCASSLPTGTAEAFFGQGTRLTVV.

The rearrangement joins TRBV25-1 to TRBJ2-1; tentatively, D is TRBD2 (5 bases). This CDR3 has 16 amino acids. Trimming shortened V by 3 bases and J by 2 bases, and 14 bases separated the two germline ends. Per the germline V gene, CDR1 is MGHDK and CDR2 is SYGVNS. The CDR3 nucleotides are TGTGCCAGCAGTGATCCGGGCGGGCAGGCCTACAATGAGCAGTTCTTC. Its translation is CASSDPGGQAYNEQFF. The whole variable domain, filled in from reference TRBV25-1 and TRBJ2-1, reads EADIYQTPRYLVIGTGKKITLECSQTMGHDKMYWYQQDPGMELHLIHYSYGVNSTEKGDLSSESTVSRIRTEHFPLTLESARPSHTSQYLCASSDPGGQAYNEQFFGPGTRLTVL.